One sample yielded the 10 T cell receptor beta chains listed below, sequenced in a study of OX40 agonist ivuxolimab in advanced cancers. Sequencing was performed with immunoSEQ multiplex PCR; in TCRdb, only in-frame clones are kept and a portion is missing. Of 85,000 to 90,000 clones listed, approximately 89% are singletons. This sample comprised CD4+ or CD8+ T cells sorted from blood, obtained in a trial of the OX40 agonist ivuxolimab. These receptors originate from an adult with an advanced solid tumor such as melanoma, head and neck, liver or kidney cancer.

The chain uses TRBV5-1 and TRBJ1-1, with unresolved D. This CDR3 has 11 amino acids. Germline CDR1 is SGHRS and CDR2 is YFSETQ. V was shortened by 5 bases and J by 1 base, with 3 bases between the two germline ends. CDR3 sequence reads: CASRQNTEAFF. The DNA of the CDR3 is TGCGCCAGCAGGCAGAACACTGAAGCTTTCTTT.

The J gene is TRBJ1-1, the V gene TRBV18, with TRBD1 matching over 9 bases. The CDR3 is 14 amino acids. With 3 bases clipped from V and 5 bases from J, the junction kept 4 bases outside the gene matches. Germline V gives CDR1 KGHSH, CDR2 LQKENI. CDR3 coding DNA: TGTGCCAGCTCACCCACAGGGGGCCAGACTGAAGCTTTCTTT. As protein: CASSPTGGQTEAFF. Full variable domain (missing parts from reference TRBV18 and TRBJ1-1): NAGVMQNPRHLVRRRGQEARLRCSPMKGHSHVYWYRQLPEEGLKFMVYLQKENIIDESGMPKERFSAEFPKEGPSILRIQQVVRGDSAAYFCASSPTGGQTEAFFGQGTRLTVV.

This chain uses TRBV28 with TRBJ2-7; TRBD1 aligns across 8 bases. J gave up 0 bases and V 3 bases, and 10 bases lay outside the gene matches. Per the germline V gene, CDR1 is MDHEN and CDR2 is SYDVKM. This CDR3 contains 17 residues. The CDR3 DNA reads TGTGCCAGCAGTTTTAGTGACAGGGGTCTCAGCTCCTACGAGCAGTACTTC. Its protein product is CASSFSDRGLSSYEQYF. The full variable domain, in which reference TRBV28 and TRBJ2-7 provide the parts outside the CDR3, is DVKVTQSSRYLVKRTGEKVFLECVQDMDHENMFWYRQDPGLGLRLIYFSYDVKMKEKGDIPEGYSVSREKKERFSLILESASTNQTSMYLCASSFSDRGLSSYEQYFGPGTRLTVT.

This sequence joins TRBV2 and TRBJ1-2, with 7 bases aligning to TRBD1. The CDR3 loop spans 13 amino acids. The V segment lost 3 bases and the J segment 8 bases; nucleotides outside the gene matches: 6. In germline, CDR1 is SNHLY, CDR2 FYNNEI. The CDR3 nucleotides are TGTGCCAGCAGTGATCGACAGGGAGGGGGCTACACCTTC. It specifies CASSDRQGGGYTF.

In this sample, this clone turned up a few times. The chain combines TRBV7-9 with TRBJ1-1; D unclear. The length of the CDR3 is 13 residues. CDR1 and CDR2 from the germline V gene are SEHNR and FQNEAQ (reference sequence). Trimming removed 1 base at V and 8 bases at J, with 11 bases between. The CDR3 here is CASSLESWAEAFF. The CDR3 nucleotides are TGTGCCAGCAGCTTAGAGTCGTGGGCCGAAGCTTTCTTT.

DNA of the CDR3: TGCGCCAGCACCAGGGGTGGTTCTAGCACAGATACGCAGTATTTT. Protein product: CASTRGGSSTDTQYF. This rearrangement joins TRBV5-1 to TRBJ2-3; TRBD1 might be the D (6 bases). V was trimmed by 6 bases and J by 0 bases, leaving 14 bases between them. Germline CDR1 SGHRS, CDR2 YFSETQ. The CDR3 consists of 15 residues.

As DNA, the CDR3 is TGTGCCAGCAGCTTAGAGTGGCAGGGAGGGGAGACCCAGTACTTC. This codes for CASSLEWQGGETQYF. The rearrangement joins TRBV7-9 to TRBJ2-5, with 7 bases fitting TRBD2. The CDR3 spans 15 residues. Germline V gene lookup returns CDR1 SEHNR and CDR2 FQNEAQ (reference sequence). V was pared by 1 base and J by 5 bases, with 7 bases of the junction left unmatched.

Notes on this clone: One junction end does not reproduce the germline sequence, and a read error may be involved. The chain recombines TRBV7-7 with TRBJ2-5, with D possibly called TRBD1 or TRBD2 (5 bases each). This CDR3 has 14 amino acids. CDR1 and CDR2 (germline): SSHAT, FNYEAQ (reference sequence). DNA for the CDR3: TGTGCTAGCAGCAACCTGGGGGAGCAAGAGACCCAGTACTTC. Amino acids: CASSNLGEQETQYF.

The CDR3 nucleotides read TGTGGGCAGAGCAACACTGAAGCTTTCTTT. It specifies CGQSNTEAFF. The chain carries TRBV10-3 and TRBJ1-1, with D uncertain. The CDR3 totals 10 residues. The germline gives CDR1 ENHRY, CDR2 SYGVKD.

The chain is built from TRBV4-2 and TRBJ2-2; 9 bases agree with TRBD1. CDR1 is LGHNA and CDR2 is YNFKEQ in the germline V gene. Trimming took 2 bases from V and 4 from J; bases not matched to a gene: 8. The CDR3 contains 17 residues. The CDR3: CASSQHTGGAVTGELFF. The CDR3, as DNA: TGTGCCAGCAGCCAACACACAGGGGGCGCGGTCACCGGGGAGCTGTTTTTT.